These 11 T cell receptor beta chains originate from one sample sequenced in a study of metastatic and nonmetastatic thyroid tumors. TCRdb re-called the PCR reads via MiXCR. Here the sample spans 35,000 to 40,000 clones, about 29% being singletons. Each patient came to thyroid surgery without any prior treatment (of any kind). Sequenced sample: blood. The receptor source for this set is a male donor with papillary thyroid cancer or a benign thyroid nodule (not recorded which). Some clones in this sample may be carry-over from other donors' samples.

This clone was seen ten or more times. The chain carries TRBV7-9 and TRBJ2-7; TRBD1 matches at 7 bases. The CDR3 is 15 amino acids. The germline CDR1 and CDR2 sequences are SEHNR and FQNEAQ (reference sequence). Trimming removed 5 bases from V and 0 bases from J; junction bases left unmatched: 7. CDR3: CASSPDRESSYEQYF. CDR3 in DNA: TGTGCCAGCAGCCCCGACAGGGAGAGCTCCTACGAGCAGTACTTC.

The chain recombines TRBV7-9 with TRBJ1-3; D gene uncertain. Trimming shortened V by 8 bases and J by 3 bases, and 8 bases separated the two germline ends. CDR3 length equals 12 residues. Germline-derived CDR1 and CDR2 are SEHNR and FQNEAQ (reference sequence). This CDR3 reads CASGSGGNTIYF. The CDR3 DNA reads TGTGCCAGCGGTTCCGGTGGAAACACCATATATTTT.

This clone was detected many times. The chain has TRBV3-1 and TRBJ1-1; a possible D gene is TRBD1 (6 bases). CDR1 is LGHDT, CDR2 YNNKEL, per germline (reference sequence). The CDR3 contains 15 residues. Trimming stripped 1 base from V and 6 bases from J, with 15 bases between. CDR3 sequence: CASSQADRFMAEAFF. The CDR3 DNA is TGTGCCAGCAGCCAAGCCGACAGGTTTATGGCTGAAGCTTTCTTT.

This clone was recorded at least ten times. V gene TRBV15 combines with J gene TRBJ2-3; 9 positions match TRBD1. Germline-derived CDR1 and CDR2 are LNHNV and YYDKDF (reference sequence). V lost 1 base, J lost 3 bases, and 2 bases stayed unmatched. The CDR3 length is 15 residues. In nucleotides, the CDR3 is TGTGCCACCAGCAGAGGGACAGGGGAAACAGATACGCAGTATTTT. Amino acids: CATSRGTGETDTQYF. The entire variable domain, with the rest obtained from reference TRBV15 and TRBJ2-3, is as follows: DAMVIQNPRYQVTQFGKPVTLSCSQTLNHNVMYWYQQKSSQAPKLLFHYYDKDFNNEADTPDNFQSRRPNTSFCFLDIRSPGLGDTAMYLCATSRGTGETDTQYFGPGTRLTVL.

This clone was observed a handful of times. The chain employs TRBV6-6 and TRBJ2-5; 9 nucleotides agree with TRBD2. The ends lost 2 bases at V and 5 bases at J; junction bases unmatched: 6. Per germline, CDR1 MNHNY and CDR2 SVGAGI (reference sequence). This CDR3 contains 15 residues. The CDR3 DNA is TGTGCCAGCAGTTACCTCAGCAGCGGGAGGGAGACCCAGTACTTC. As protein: CASSYLSSGRETQYF.

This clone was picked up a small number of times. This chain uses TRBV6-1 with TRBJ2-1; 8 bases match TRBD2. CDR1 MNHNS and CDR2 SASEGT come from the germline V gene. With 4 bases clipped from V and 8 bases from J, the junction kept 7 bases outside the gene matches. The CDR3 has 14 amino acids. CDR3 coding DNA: TGTGCCAGCAGTGGCCAGCGGGAGTCAGATGAGCAGTTCTTC. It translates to CASSGQRESDEQFF.

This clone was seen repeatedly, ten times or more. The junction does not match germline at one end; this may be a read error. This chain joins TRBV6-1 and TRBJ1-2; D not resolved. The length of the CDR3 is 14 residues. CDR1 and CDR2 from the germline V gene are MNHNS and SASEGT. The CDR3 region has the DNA TGTGCCAGCAGTCGGTTCACGGGAAACTATGGCTACATCTTC. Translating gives CASSRFTGNYGYIF.

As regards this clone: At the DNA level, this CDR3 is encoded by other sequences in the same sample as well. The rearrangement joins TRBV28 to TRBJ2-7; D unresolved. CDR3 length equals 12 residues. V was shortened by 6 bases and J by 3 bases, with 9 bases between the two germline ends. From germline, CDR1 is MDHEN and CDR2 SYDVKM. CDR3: CASSPSHYEQYF. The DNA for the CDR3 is TGTGCCAGCAGCCCTAGTCACTACGAGCAGTACTTC.

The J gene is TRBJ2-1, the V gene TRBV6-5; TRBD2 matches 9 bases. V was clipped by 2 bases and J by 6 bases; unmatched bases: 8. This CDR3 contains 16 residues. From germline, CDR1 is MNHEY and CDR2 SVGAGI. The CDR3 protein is CASSYGAGGPGNEQFF. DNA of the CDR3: TGTGCCAGCAGTTACGGGGCGGGAGGGCCTGGCAATGAGCAGTTCTTC.

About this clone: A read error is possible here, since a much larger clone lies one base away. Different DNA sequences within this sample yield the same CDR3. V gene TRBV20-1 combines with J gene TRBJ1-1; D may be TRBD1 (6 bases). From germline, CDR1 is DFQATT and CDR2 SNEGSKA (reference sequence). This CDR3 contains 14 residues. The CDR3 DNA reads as TGCAGTGCTAGCGCCCCCCAGGGGAACACTGAGGCTTTCTTT. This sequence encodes CSASAPQGNTEAFF.

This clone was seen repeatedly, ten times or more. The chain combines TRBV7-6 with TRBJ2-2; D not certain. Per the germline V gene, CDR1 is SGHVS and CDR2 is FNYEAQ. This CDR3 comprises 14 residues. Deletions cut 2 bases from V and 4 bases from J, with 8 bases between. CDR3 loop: CASSLLVATGELFF. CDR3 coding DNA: TGTGCCAGCAGCTTACTAGTGGCCACCGGGGAGCTGTTTTTT.